The TCR beta chain described here comes from a study of blood T cells in healthy people across ages. Overall study findings and caveats: Fewer expanded clones and more diversity marked long-lived versus aged donors.

The germline CDR1 and CDR2 sequences are SGDLS and YYNGEE. The CDR3 has 13 amino acids. The V and J ends lost 1 base and 0 bases respectively, with 4 bases between them. The second PCR ran about 6 to 11 cycles with a sample-barcoded 5' primer and J-beta primers. Every cDNA molecule carried a tag from a template-switch adaptor bearing 12 random nucleotides. In TCRdb, the 5' RACE reads were re-called with MiXCR into one record per CDR3 protein. The sample has around 990,000 distinct CDR3 sequences, roughly two fifths seen once. Comment on this clonotype: Its antigen is undetermined.

The source material was blood. This chain connects TRBV9 to TRBJ1-1; the D is unclear. The clonotype was recovered from a man younger than 30 in good health. CDR3 coding DNA: TGTGCCAGCAGCGTAAAGGTGAACACTGAAGCTTTCTTT. Encoded protein: CASSVKVNTEAFF.